This TCR beta chain was identified during a study of blood T cell repertoires in COVID-19. Study at large: Samples came from the United States, Italy and Spain, spanning acute and convalescent COVID-19. PBMCs, B-cell-depleted T cells, or T cells provided the cDNA or gDNA that made up the material.

How the authors handled the data: For nucleated cells, counts were estimated from reference gene primer amplification. The protocol was immunoSEQ multiplex PCR, while the TCRdb copy is restricted to in-frame clones and leaves out a portion. Clone size and V and J calls were adopted from that table, with D and trimming inferred from the DNA. The sample records about 130,000 clones, around 90% being singletons. Enrolled during active infection, Seattle patients were then followed longitudinally. The TCR sequence derives from a man aged 50 or older with COVID-19, enrolled during active disease. Sequenced material: peripheral blood.

The CDR3 spells CASRGQGITGELFF. The CDR3 nucleotides are TGTGCCAGTCGAGGACAGGGAATAACCGGGGAGCTGTTTTTT. V gene TRBV19 combines with J gene TRBJ2-2, with 8 bases fitting TRBD1. The CDR3 has 14 amino acids. Germline CDR1 reads LNHDA; CDR2 reads SQIVND (reference sequence). The trim removed 8 bases at V and 5 bases at J, leaving 7 bases unmatched.